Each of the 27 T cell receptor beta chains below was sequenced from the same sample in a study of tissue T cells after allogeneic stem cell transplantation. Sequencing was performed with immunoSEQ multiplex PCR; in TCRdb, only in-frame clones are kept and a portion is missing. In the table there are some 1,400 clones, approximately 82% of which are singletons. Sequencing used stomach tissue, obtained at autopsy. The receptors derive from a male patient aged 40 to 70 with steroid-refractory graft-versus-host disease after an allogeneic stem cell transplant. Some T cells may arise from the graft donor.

CDR3: CASHAGSTDTQYF. In nucleotides, the CDR3 is TGTGCCAGCCATGCGGGGAGCACAGATACGCAGTATTTT. The gene calls are TRBV28 and TRBJ2-3, with D perhaps TRBD2 (6 bases). V shed 8 bases and J shed 0 bases, with 9 bases lying between them. The CDR3 covers 13 residues. Germline values: CDR1 MDHEN, CDR2 SYDVKM.

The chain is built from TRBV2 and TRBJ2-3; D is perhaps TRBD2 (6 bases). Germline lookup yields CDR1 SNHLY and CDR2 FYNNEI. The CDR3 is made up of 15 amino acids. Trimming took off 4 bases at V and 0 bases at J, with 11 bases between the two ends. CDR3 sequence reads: CASSGGRGSTDTQYF. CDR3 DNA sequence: TGTGCCAGCAGTGGAGGACGGGGGAGCACAGATACGCAGTATTTT.

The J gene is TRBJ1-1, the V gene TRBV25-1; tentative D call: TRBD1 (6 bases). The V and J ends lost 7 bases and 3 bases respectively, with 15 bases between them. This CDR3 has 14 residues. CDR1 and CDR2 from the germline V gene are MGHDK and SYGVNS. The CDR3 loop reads CASKDSLGDTEAFF. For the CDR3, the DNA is TGTGCCAGCAAGGACAGTTTGGGGGACACTGAAGCTTTCTTT.

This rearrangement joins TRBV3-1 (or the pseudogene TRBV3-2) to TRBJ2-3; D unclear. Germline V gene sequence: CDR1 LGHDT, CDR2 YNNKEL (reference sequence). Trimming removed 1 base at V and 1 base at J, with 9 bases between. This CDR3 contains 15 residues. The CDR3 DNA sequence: TGTGCCAGCAGCCAAGGGGGATCCGGCACAGATACGCAGTATTTT. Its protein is CASSQGGSGTDTQYF.

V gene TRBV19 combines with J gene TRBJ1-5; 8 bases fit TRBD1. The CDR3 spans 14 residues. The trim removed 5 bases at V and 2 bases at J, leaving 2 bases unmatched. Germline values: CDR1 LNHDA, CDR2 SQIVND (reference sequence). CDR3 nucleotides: TGTGCCAGTAGTTCGACAGGGGGCAATCAGCCCCAGCATTTT. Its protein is CASSSTGGNQPQHF.

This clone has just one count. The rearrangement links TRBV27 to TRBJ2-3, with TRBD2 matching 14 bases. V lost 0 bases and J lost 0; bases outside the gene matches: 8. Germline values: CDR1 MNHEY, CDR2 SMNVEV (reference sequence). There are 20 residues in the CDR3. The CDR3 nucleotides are TGTGCCAGCAGTTTATCCCCCGGGACTAGCGGGGGCCCGAGCACAGATACGCAGTATTTT. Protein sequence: CASSLSPGTSGGPSTDTQYF.

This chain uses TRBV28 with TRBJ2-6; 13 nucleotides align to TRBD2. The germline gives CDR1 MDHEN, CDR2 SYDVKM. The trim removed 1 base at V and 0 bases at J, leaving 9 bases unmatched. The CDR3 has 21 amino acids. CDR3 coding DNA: TGTGCCAGCAGTTTATTTTTGACTAGCGGGGGGTCAAGCTCTGGGGCCAACGTCCTGACTTTC. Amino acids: CASSLFLTSGGSSSGANVLTF.

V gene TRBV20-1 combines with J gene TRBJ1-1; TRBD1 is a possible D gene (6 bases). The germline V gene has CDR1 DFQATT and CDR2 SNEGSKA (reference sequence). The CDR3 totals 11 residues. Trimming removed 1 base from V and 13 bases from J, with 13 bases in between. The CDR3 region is CSARVGHPLFF. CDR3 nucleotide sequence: TGCAGTGCTAGAGTGGGACACCCCCTTTTCTTT.

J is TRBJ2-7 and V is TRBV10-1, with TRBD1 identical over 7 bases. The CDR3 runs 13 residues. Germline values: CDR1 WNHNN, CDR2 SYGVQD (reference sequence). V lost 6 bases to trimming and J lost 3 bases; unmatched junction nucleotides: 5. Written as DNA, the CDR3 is TGCGCCAGCAGCACGGGACAGAGCTACGAGCAGTACTTC. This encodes CASSTGQSYEQYF.

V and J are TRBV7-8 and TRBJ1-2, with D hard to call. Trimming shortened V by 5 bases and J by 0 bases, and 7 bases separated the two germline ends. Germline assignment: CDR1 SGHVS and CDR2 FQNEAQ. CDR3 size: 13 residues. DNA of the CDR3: TGTGCCAGCAGCCGAAATTCTAACTATGGCTACACCTTC. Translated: CASSRNSNYGYTF.

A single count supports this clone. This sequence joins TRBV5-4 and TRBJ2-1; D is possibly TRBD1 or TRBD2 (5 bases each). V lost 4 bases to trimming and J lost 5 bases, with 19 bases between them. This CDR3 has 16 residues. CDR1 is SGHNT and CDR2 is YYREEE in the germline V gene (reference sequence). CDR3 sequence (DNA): TGTGCCAGCAGCCCCTCCGCTAGTCCGGGGCACAATGAGCAGTTCTTC. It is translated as CASSPSASPGHNEQFF.

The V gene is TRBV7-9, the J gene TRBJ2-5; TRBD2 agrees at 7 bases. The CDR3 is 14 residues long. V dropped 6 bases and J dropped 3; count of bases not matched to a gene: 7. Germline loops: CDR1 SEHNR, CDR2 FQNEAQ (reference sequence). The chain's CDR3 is CASRGSGFKETQYF. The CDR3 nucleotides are TGTGCCAGCAGGGGTAGCGGGTTCAAAGAGACCCAGTACTTC.

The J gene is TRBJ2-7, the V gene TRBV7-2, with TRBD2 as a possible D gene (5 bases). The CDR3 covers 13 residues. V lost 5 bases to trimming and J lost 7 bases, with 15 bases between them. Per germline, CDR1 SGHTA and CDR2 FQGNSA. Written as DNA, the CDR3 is TGTGCCAGCAGCCTAGGCGAGGGTAGGGAGCAGTACTTC. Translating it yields CASSLGEGREQYF. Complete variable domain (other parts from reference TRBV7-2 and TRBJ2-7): GAGVSQSPSNKVTEKGKDVELRCDPISGHTALYWYRQSLGQGLEFLIYFQGNSAPDKSGLPSDRFSAERTGGSVSTLTIQRTQQEDSAVYLCASSLGEGREQYFGPGTRLTVT.

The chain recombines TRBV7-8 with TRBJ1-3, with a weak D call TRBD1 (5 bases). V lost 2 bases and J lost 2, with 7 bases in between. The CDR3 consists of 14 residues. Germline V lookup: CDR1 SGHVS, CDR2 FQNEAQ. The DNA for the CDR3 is TGTGCCAGCAGCTTAAGGGGACCTGGAAACACCATATATTTT. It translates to CASSLRGPGNTIYF.

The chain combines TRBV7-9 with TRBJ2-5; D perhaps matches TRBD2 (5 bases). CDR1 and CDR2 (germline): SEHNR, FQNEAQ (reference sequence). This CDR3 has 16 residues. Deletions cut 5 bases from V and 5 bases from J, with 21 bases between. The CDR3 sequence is CASSLRPGSLGETQYF. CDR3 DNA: TGTGCCAGCAGCCTCCGACCGGGGAGTCTAGGGGAGACCCAGTACTTC.

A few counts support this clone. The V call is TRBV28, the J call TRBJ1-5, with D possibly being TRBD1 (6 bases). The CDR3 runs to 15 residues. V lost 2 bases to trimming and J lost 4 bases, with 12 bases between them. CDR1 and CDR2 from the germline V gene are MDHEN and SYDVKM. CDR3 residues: CASSLATGRNQPQHF. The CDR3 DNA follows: TGTGCCAGCAGTTTAGCGACAGGCCGTAATCAGCCCCAGCATTTT.

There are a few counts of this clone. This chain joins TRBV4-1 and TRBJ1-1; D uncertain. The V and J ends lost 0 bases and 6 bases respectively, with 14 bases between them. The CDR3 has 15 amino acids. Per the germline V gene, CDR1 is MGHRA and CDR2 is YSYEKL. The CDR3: CASSQEELRAAEAFF. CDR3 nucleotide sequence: TGCGCCAGCAGCCAAGAAGAGTTACGGGCAGCTGAAGCTTTCTTT.

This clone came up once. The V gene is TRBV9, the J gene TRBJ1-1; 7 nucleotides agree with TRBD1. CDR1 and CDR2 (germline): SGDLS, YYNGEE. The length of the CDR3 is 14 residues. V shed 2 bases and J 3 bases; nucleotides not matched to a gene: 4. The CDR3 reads CASSVARGDTEAFF. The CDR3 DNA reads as TGTGCCAGCAGCGTGGCCAGGGGGGACACTGAAGCTTTCTTT.

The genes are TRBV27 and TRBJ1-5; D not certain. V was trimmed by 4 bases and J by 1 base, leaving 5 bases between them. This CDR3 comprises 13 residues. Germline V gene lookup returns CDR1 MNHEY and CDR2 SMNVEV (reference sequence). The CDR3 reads CASSSESNQPQHF. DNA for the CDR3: TGTGCCAGCAGTTCAGAGAGCAATCAGCCCCAGCATTTT.

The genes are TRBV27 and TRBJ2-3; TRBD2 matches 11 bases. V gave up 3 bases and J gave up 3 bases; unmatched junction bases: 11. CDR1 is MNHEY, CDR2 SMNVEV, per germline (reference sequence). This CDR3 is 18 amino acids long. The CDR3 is CASSFTSGGRIATDTQYF. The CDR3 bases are TGTGCCAGCAGTTTTACTAGCGGGGGTCGGATAGCAACAGATACGCAGTATTTT.

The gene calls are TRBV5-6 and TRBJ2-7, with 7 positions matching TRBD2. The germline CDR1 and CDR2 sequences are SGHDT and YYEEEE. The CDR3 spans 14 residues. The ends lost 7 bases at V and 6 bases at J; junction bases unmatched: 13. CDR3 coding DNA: TGTGCCAGCCGTAGGGAGGGAGGGGCTCTCGAGCAGTACTTC. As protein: CASRREGGALEQYF.

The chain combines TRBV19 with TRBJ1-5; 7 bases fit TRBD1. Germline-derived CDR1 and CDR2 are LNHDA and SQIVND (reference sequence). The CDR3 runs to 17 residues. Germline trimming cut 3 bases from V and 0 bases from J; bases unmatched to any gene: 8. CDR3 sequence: CASSISTGTDSNQPQHF. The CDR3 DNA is TGTGCCAGTAGTATCTCAACCGGGACAGATAGCAATCAGCCCCAGCATTTT.

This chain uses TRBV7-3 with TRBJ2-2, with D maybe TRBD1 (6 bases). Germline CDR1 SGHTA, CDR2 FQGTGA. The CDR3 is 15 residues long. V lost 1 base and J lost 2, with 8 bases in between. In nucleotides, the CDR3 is TGTGCCAGCAGCTTAAGACAGGCAAACACCGGGGAGCTGTTTTTT. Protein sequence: CASSLRQANTGELFF.

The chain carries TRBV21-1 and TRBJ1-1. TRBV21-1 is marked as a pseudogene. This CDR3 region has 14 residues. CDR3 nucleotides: TGTGCCAGCAGCCTACGCCCCTTGGGGACTGAAGCTTTCTTT. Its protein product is CASSLRPLGTEAFF.

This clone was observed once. CDR3 amino acids: CASSPNPRTATEGYTF. CDR3 nucleotides: TGTGCCAGCAGCCCCAACCCTAGGACAGCAACGGAGGGCTACACCTTC. The V gene is TRBV3-1 (or the pseudogene TRBV3-2), the J gene TRBJ1-2, with TRBD1 as a possible D gene (6 bases). Looked up from germline, CDR1 is LGHDT and CDR2 is YNNKEL (reference sequence). The CDR3 length is 16 residues. V was clipped by 4 bases and J by 8 bases, with 23 bases between them.

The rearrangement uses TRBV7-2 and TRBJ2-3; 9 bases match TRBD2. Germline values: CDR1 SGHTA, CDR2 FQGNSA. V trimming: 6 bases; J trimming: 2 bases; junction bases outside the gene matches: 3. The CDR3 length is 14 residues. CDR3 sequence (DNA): TGTGCCAGCAGGCGGGGGGGAAACACAGATACGCAGTATTTT. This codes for CASRRGGNTDTQYF.

The CDR3 DNA reads as TGTGCCAGCAGCTTAGCGCTTCAGGGGAGCGTTAATGAAAAACTGTTTTTT. It yields the protein CASSLALQGSVNEKLFF. The chain has TRBV7-9 and TRBJ1-4, with a possible D match to TRBD1 (6 bases). The CDR3 has 17 residues. Trimming shortened V by 0 bases and J by 4 bases, and 15 bases separated the two germline ends. Germline CDR1 is SEHNR and CDR2 is FQNEAQ (reference sequence).